A single sample gave rise to the 21 T cell receptor beta chains below, sequenced in a study of post-analysis software for immune sequencing data. Study-level results: Controls showed lower frequencies than patients for roughly five TRBV segments, and TRBV5-6, TRBV5-1 and TRBV20-1 were among these.

No cognate antigen is known for these TCRs. The library was made from cDNA and included unique molecular identifiers. One entry per CDR3 protein, called by TCRdb with MiXCR from the PCR reads. The repertoire holds about 260,000 distinct CDR3 sequences, with less than 40% as singletons. Sequencing used blood. All receptors derive from a girl aged 10 to 17 with multiple sclerosis.

This clonotype has more than one count but fewer than ten. A much larger clone lies a single base off, so this may be a read error. Written as DNA, the CDR3 is TGTGCCAACAGTTACCGGCCTAACACTGAAGCTTTCTTT. It yields the protein CANSYRPNTEAFF. The chain combines TRBV6-5 with TRBJ1-1; the D is unclear. CDR1 and CDR2 from the germline V gene are MNHEY and SVGAGI. The CDR3 has 13 residues.

The V and J genes are TRBV20-1 and TRBJ2-4; no clear D. The end of the DNA is better explained by TRBJ2-7, so the J call may be wrong. This CDR3 has 12 amino acids. Germline CDR1 and CDR2: DFQATT and SNEGSKA (reference sequence). CDR3 region: CSARVPPYEQYF. In DNA, the CDR3 is TGCAGTGCTAGAGTCCCCCCCTACGAGCAGTACTTC.

CDR3 nucleotide sequence: TGTGCCAGCAGCGCTGGACAGGGGGGTCTTCATGAGCAGTTCTTC. This codes for CASSAGQGGLHEQFF. V usage is TRBV7-6 and J usage is TRBJ2-1, with 10 bases matching TRBD1. J was trimmed by 8 bases and V by 5 bases; bases with no gene match: 9. The CDR3 is 15 amino acids. The germline CDR1 and CDR2 sequences are SGHVS and FNYEAQ.

Ten or more counts support this clonotype. The chain links TRBV20-1 to TRBJ2-5, with 12 nucleotides matching TRBD2. There are 13 residues in the CDR3. CDR1 is DFQATT and CDR2 is SNEGSKA in the germline V gene (reference sequence). V gave up 6 bases and J gave up 5 bases; unmatched junction bases: 4. The CDR3: CSARLAGVETQYF. For the CDR3, the DNA is TGCAGTGCCCGACTAGCGGGAGTTGAGACCCAGTACTTC.

This clonotype was counted at least ten times. The chain combines TRBV27 with TRBJ2-5; D unresolved. Trimming stripped 7 bases from V and 10 bases from J, with 13 bases between. The CDR3 has 11 residues. Per germline, CDR1 MNHEY and CDR2 SMNVEV (reference sequence). Here the CDR3 DNA reads TGTGCCAGCACCGGTCCGGGTGGCCAGTACTTC. Its protein is CASTGPGGQYF.

This clonotype showed up just a few times. The J gene is TRBJ2-1, the V gene TRBV7-9, with D possibly being TRBD2 (6 bases). The germline V and J ends were trimmed by 4 bases and 4 bases, with 14 bases remaining between them. Germline CDR1 and CDR2: SEHNR and FQNEAQ (reference sequence). CDR3 length: 15 residues. The chain's CDR3 is CASSSTGVRYNEQFF. The CDR3 DNA is TGTGCCAGCAGCTCGACGGGGGTGCGTTACAATGAGCAGTTCTTC.

This clonotype came up many times. The J gene is TRBJ1-6, the V gene TRBV7-6; D gene uncertain. Per germline, CDR1 SGHVS and CDR2 FNYEAQ. The CDR3 runs 13 residues. The V end was cut by 10 bases, the J end by 8 bases, with 15 bases between. The CDR3 DNA sequence: TGTGCCACACAGTGGTATCCAGATTCACCCCTCCACTTT. Translated: CATQWYPDSPLHF.

This clonotype is a singleton in its sample. Being one base from a much bigger clone, this may be a read error. This chain uses TRBV3-1 with TRBJ2-5; 8 nucleotides agree with TRBD1. The CDR3 contains 17 residues. Losses at the gene ends were 2 bases for V and 5 bases for J; bases not matched to a gene: 13. From germline, CDR1 is LGHDT and CDR2 YNNKEL (reference sequence). Here the CDR3 reads CASSQPRGRGRRETQYF. CDR3 DNA sequence: TGTGCCAGCAGCCAACCCCGTGGCAGGGGGCGCCGGGAGACCCAGTACTTC.

The gene calls are TRBV12-3 or TRBV12-4 and TRBJ1-2, with a tentative D call TRBD1 (6 bases). Trimming left V 7 bases short and J 8 bases short, with 29 bases between. The CDR3 loop spans 17 amino acids. In DNA form, the CDR3 reads TGTGCCAGCACCGGATTCGTGGGGGCCCTCGGTCCGAGGGGCTACACCTTC. Translating it yields CASTGFVGALGPRGYTF.

This clonotype showed up many times. This could be a read error, since a much larger clone is one nucleotide away. This sequence joins TRBV7-6 and TRBJ2-2; TRBD2 matches at 12 bases. The CDR3 contains 18 residues. CDR1 SGHVS and CDR2 FNYEAQ come from the germline V gene. The DNA for the CDR3 is TGTGCCAGCAGCCGATTCGGTTTGACTAGCGGGGGAACCGGGGAGCGGTTTTTT. Translation gives CASSRFGLTSGGTGERFF.

This clonotype was seen only a few times. The chain uses TRBV9 and TRBJ1-1, with D perhaps matching TRBD1 (5 bases). Per the germline V gene, CDR1 is SGDLS and CDR2 is YYNGEE. The CDR3 contains 16 residues. V lost 4 bases to trimming and J lost 3 bases, with 19 bases between them. In DNA form, the CDR3 reads TGTGCCAGCAGCCCAGGACATCGGGGCGGTCACACTGAAGCTTTCTTT. Translating gives CASSPGHRGGHTEAFF.

This clonotype has only one observation. A much larger clone differs from this one at a single base, so this may be a read error. V is TRBV6-5 and J is TRBJ1-6; 7 bases line up with TRBD1. This CDR3 is 15 amino acids long. Germline CDR1 MNHEY, CDR2 SVGAGI. CDR3 in amino acids: CVSSYDRAQGSPLHF. The CDR3 DNA reads as TGTGTCAGCAGTTACGACAGGGCACAGGGTTCACCCCTCCACTTT.

This clonotype was counted once. CDR3 residues: CASSFVGQGTDTQYF. CDR3 sequence (DNA): TGTGCCAGCAGCTTCGTCGGCCAGGGCACAGATACGCAGTATTTT. The rearrangement links TRBV11-1 to TRBJ2-3, with no clear D. V lost 3 bases, J lost 1 base, and 11 bases lay in between. The CDR3 loop spans 15 amino acids. Per the germline V gene, CDR1 is SGHAT and CDR2 is FQDESV (reference sequence). Full variable domain (rest looked up from reference TRBV11-1 and TRBJ2-3): EAEVAQSPRYKITEKSQAVAFWCDPISGHATLYWYRQILGQGPELLVQFQDESVVDDSQLPKDRFSAERLKGVDSTLKIQPAELGDSAMYLCASSFVGQGTDTQYFGPGTRLTVL.

This clonotype was seen only a few times. This chain links TRBV20-1 with TRBJ1-1; TRBD1 aligns across 9 bases. The J segment lost 6 bases and the V segment lost 5 bases, leaving 4 bases of the junction unmatched. Per the germline V gene, CDR1 is DFQATT and CDR2 is SNEGSKA (reference sequence). The CDR3 consists of 12 residues. CDR3 coding DNA: TGCAGTGCTCCCGACAGGGGGTCTGAAGCTTTCTTT. Residues: CSAPDRGSEAFF.

The chain joins TRBV5-1 to TRBJ2-7, with a tentative D call TRBD1 (6 bases). V was clipped by 6 bases and J by 6 bases, with 16 bases between them. Germline lookup yields CDR1 SGHRS and CDR2 YFSETQ. This CDR3 contains 13 residues. The chain's CDR3 is CASMDTGTLEQYF. The DNA for the CDR3 is TGCGCCAGCATGGATACCGGGACACTCGAGCAGTACTTC.

J is TRBJ1-4 and V is TRBV20-1, with TRBD1 identical over 10 bases. CDR1 is DFQATT, CDR2 SNEGSKA, per germline (reference sequence). CDR3 length equals 13 residues. J lost 6 bases, V lost 6 bases, and 4 bases had no gene match. The CDR3 DNA follows: TGCAGTGCCGACGGGACAGGGGATGAAAAACTGTTTTTT. This gives the protein CSADGTGDEKLFF.

This clonotype is a singleton in its sample. Since a much larger clone is just one base distant, this may be a read error. The chain employs TRBV15 and TRBJ2-1; 10 positions match TRBD2. CDR1 LNHNV and CDR2 YYDKDF come from the germline V gene (reference sequence). The junction had 11 bases not matched to a gene; V was cut back by 5 bases and J by 7 bases. The CDR3 contains 16 residues. The CDR3 loop is CATSLREIAGGNEQFF. The CDR3 bases are TGTGCCACCAGCCTCCGGGAGATAGCGGGAGGTAATGAGCAGTTCTTC.

The gene calls are TRBV6-6 and TRBJ2-1; D not certain. The DNA end favors TRBJ2-7, so the J call may be wrong. Germline lookup yields CDR1 MNHNY and CDR2 SVGAGI (reference sequence). The CDR3 extends over 15 amino acids. This CDR3 reads CASSYEDARYNEQYF. CDR3 bases: TGTGCCAGCAGTTACGAGGACGCCCGCTACAATGAGCAGTACTTC.

Comment on this clonotype: Being one base from a much bigger clone, this may be a read error. The chain links TRBV20-1 to TRBJ1-2; TRBD1 matches at 7 bases. The CDR3 sequence is 13 residues long. The V gene's germline CDR1 is DFQATT and CDR2 SNEGSKA (reference sequence). V lost 6 bases and J lost 3; bases outside the gene matches: 7. The CDR3 bases are TGCAGTGCCGAGAAGGGGGCTTACTATGGCTACACCTTC. This translates into CSAEKGAYYGYTF.

This clonotype has ten or more counts. CDR3 protein: CASPPAGRYLTDTQYF. As DNA, the CDR3 is TGTGCCAGCCCTCCGGCGGGGAGGTACCTCACAGATACGCAGTATTTT. The V gene is TRBV12-3 or TRBV12-4, the J gene TRBJ2-3; D is perhaps TRBD2 (6 bases). Trimming left V 8 bases short and J 2 bases short, with 20 bases between. The CDR3 totals 16 residues.

This clonotype was counted many times. This sequence joins TRBV10-3 and TRBJ2-3; maybe TRBD2 (5 bases). CDR3 length: 15 residues. Germline CDR1 ENHRY, CDR2 SYGVKD. V was clipped by 3 bases and J by 0 bases, with 10 bases between them. This chain's CDR3 is CAISDIKRSTDTQYF. Here the CDR3 DNA reads TGTGCCATCAGTGATATCAAGCGGAGCACAGATACGCAGTATTTT.